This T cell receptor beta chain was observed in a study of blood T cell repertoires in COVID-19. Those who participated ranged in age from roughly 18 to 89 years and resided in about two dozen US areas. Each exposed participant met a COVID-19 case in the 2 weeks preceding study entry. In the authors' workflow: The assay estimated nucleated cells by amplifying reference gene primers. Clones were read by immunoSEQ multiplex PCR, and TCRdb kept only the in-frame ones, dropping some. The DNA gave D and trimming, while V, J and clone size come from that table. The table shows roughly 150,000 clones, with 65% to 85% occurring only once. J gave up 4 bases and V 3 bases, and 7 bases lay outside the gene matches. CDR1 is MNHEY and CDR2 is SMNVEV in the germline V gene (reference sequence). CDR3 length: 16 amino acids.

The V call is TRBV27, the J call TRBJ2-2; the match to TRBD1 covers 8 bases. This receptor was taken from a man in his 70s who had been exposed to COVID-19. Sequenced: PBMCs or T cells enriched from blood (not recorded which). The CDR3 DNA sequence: TGTGCCAGCAGTTTCCTGGACAGGGTTGGCACCGGGGAGCTGTTTTTT. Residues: CASSFLDRVGTGELFF.